The 27 T cell receptor beta chains presented below share a single source sample, sequenced in a study of blood T cell repertoires in COVID-19. Sequencing was performed with immunoSEQ multiplex PCR; in TCRdb, only in-frame clones are kept and a portion is missing. There are about 50,000 clones in the sample; less than 90% occur only once, and approximately 15% lies in the top ten. The sequencing sample was made of peripheral blood. These receptors all come from a human donor with active COVID-19. The donor label of this sample is uncertain.

The rearrangement links TRBV9 to TRBJ2-2, with 7 bases matching TRBD2. The CDR3 is 16 amino acids. Germline CDR1 is SGDLS and CDR2 is YYNGEE. V was pared by 0 bases and J by 4 bases, with 6 bases of the junction left unmatched. CDR3 sequence reads: CASSVVAGSFTGELFF. The DNA of the CDR3 is TGTGCCAGCAGCGTAGTAGCGGGCAGTTTCACCGGGGAGCTGTTTTTT.

The chain couples TRBV6-2 or TRBV6-3 to TRBJ1-1; tentatively, D is TRBD1 (5 bases). V lost 3 bases to trimming and J lost 6 bases, with 23 bases between them. Per germline, CDR1 MNHEY and CDR2 SVGEGT. The CDR3 has 17 amino acids. In nucleotides, the CDR3 is TGTGCCAGCAGTTATTCCGAAGGGCTCTGGCAAGGGGCTGAAGCTTTCTTT. Its protein is CASSYSEGLWQGAEAFF.

This sequence joins TRBV7-3 and TRBJ1-1, with a tentative D call TRBD1 (5 bases). This CDR3 has 13 amino acids. V was shortened by 2 bases and J by 4 bases, with 8 bases between the two germline ends. Germline V lookup: CDR1 SGHTA, CDR2 FQGTGA. The CDR3: CASSLSGGTEAFF. The CDR3 nucleotides read TGTGCCAGCAGCTTATCCGGGGGCACTGAAGCTTTCTTT.

On this clone: An end of the junction does not agree with germline; a read error may underlie this. The rearrangement links TRBV18 to TRBJ2-1; 14 nucleotides line up with TRBD2. Germline V gives CDR1 KGHSH, CDR2 LQKENI. The CDR3 has 16 amino acids. CDR3 region: CATSFTGLAGGRLEFF. CDR3 DNA sequence: TGTGCCACCTCATTCACCGGACTAGCGGGGGGCCGGTTGGAGTTCTTC.

In this sample, this clone is medium-sized. The sample contains more than one DNA sequence encoding this CDR3. The gene calls are TRBV19 and TRBJ1-2; 12 bases map to TRBD1. Looked up from germline, CDR1 is LNHDA and CDR2 is SQIVND (reference sequence). Trimming removed 5 bases from V and 7 bases from J; junction bases left unmatched: 5. The CDR3 has 14 amino acids. The CDR3 reads CASSPGQGAGGYTF. CDR3 sequence (DNA): TGTGCCAGTAGTCCGGGACAGGGGGCTGGTGGCTACACCTTC. The full variable domain, with the rest looked up from reference TRBV19 and TRBJ1-2, is DGGITQSPKYLFRKEGQNVTLSCEQNLNHDAMYWYRQDPGQGLRLIYYSQIVNDFQKGDIAEGYSVSREKKESFPLTVTSAQKNPTAFYLCASSPGQGAGGYTFGSGTRLTVV.

This clone has only a few counts. The genes are TRBV9 and TRBJ1-5; D unresolved. From germline, CDR1 is SGDLS and CDR2 YYNGEE. The V gene lost 4 bases and the J gene lost 7 bases, with 15 bases spanning the gap. The CDR3 runs 14 residues. CDR3 sequence: CASSPAWGGQPQHF. In DNA, the CDR3 is TGTGCCAGCAGCCCTGCTTGGGGAGGCCAGCCCCAGCATTTT.

The genes are TRBV18 and TRBJ1-5; D call uncertain. Germline CDR1 and CDR2: KGHSH and LQKENI. This CDR3 region has 16 residues. V lost 0 bases and J lost 2, with 11 bases in between. CDR3 nucleotide sequence: TGTGCCAGCTCACCACCTAACGGAGTCGGCAATCAGCCCCAGCATTTT. It translates to CASSPPNGVGNQPQHF.

The rearrangement joins TRBV4-2 to TRBJ2-3; 9 bases align to TRBD2. The CDR3 is 16 residues long. The germline V gene encodes CDR1 LGHNA and CDR2 YNFKEQ. V gave up 2 bases and J gave up 6 bases; unmatched junction bases: 9. The CDR3 sequence is CASSQRLAERRDTQYF. The CDR3 DNA follows: TGTGCCAGCAGCCAACGACTAGCGGAGAGGAGGGATACGCAGTATTTT.

Only one count was recorded for this clone. In nucleotides, the CDR3 is TGCGCCAGCAGCTTGGTGGGCAGGGGTGGCACTGAAGCTTTCTTT. It codes for CASSLVGRGGTEAFF. V usage is TRBV5-1 and J usage is TRBJ1-1; tentatively, D is TRBD1 (6 bases). The CDR3 is 15 residues long. Germline loops: CDR1 SGHRS, CDR2 YFSETQ. The V gene lost 0 bases and the J gene lost 4 bases, with 13 bases spanning the gap.

The V gene is TRBV27, the J gene TRBJ1-1; D possibly corresponds to TRBD1 (6 bases). The length of the CDR3 is 15 residues. CDR1 and CDR2 (germline): MNHEY, SMNVEV (reference sequence). V lost 9 bases and J lost 2, with 19 bases in between. CDR3 in amino acids: CASFLGGALNTEAFF. The CDR3 DNA reads as TGTGCCAGTTTTTTGGGGGGGGCTTTAAACACTGAAGCTTTCTTT.

The chain links TRBV28 to TRBJ2-6; maybe TRBD1 (6 bases). The CDR3 has 18 residues. CDR1 is MDHEN and CDR2 is SYDVKM in the germline V gene. Trimming cost V 4 bases and J 0 bases, with 16 bases left between them. Here the CDR3 DNA reads TGTGCCAGCAGTTCTTTCGCAGGGGCCTTCTCTGGGGCCAACGTCCTGACTTTC. It yields the protein CASSSFAGAFSGANVLTF.

The rearrangement links TRBV3-1 (or the pseudogene TRBV3-2) to TRBJ2-1; D may be TRBD2 (6 bases). With 4 bases removed from V and 4 bases from J, the gap between germline ends came to 11 bases. The CDR3 has 14 residues. Germline CDR1 reads LGHDT; CDR2 reads YNNKEL (reference sequence). The CDR3 sequence is CASSRDSGYNEQFF. CDR3 coding DNA: TGTGCCAGCAGCCGAGATAGCGGTTACAATGAGCAGTTCTTC.

V and J are TRBV18 and TRBJ2-1, with unresolved D. CDR1 is KGHSH and CDR2 is LQKENI in the germline V gene. Trimming shortened V by 1 base and J by 4 bases, and 17 bases separated the two germline ends. The CDR3 consists of 17 residues. The CDR3 DNA is TGTGCCAGCTCACCACTGGCCCACCAATCTTATTACAATGAGCAGTTCTTC. Translation: CASSPLAHQSYYNEQFF.

This chain links TRBV6-4 with TRBJ2-5; D is possibly TRBD1 (5 bases). CDR1 is MRHNA and CDR2 is SNTAGT in the germline V gene. Trimming took off 3 bases at V and 2 bases at J, with 19 bases between the two ends. The CDR3 covers 17 residues. DNA for the CDR3: TGTGCCAGCAGTGATACCCGAGACACGACAGCACAAGAGACCCAGTACTTC. It yields the protein CASSDTRDTTAQETQYF.

This clone has just one count. This chain uses TRBV6-5 with TRBJ2-1; 7 bases are shared with TRBD2. Germline assignment: CDR1 MNHEY and CDR2 SVGAGI. The CDR3 loop spans 14 amino acids. V was clipped by 2 bases and J by 9 bases; unmatched bases: 7. The CDR3 nucleotides read TGTGCCAGCAGTTACCGCCTCGGACTAGGTGAGCAGTTCTTC. It specifies CASSYRLGLGEQFF.

The chain couples TRBV11-2 to TRBJ2-7; D not resolved. The CDR3 length is 12 residues. From germline, CDR1 is SGHAT and CDR2 FQNNGV. V was pared by 5 bases and J by 0 bases, with 5 bases between. For the CDR3, the DNA is TGTGCCAGCAGCCAAGCCTCCTACGAGCAGTACTTC. Translated, it gives CASSQASYEQYF. Filled out from reference TRBV11-2 and TRBJ2-7, the complete variable domain reads EAGVAQSPRYKIIEKRQSVAFWCNPISGHATLYWYQQILGQGPKLLIQFQNNGVVDDSQLPKDRFSAERLKGVDSTLKIQPAKLEDSAVYLCASSQASYEQYFGPGTRLTVT.

The chain recombines TRBV10-3 with TRBJ2-1, with TRBD2 identical over 15 bases. CDR1 is ENHRY and CDR2 is SYGVKD in the germline V gene. The J segment lost 5 bases and the V segment lost 5 bases, leaving 4 bases of the junction unmatched. This CDR3 is 16 amino acids long. The CDR3 is CAISRTSGGDNNEQFF. Written as DNA, the CDR3 is TGTGCCATCAGTAGGACTAGCGGGGGGGATAACAATGAGCAGTTCTTC.

The chain carries TRBV9 and TRBJ2-5, with 7 bases fitting TRBD1. Germline V gene lookup returns CDR1 SGDLS and CDR2 YYNGEE. The CDR3 is made up of 13 amino acids. The trim removed 4 bases at V and 3 bases at J, leaving 3 bases unmatched. CDR3 in amino acids: CASSTGTEETQYF. For the CDR3, the DNA is TGTGCCAGCAGCACAGGGACAGAAGAGACCCAGTACTTC.

Written as DNA, the CDR3 is TGCAGTGCTGACATTAACTATGGCTACACCTTC. Amino acids: CSADINYGYTF. The V gene is TRBV20-1, the J gene TRBJ1-2; D is ambiguous. The ends were cut back, 5 bases at V and 1 base at J, with 5 bases in the middle. The CDR3 consists of 11 residues. The V gene's germline CDR1 is DFQATT and CDR2 SNEGSKA (reference sequence).

The rearrangement uses TRBV19 and TRBJ1-1; the match to TRBD1 covers 7 bases. The CDR3 covers 14 residues. V trimming: 5 bases; J trimming: 1 base; junction bases outside the gene matches: 4. Per the germline V gene, CDR1 is LNHDA and CDR2 is SQIVND (reference sequence). In DNA form, the CDR3 reads TGTGCCAGTAGTCAGGGGGGACCGAACACTGAAGCTTTCTTT. Its translation is CASSQGGPNTEAFF.

The rearrangement links TRBV7-9 to TRBJ1-3; TRBD1 agrees at 9 bases. CDR1 and CDR2 from the germline V gene are SEHNR and FQNEAQ (reference sequence). This CDR3 has 11 residues. Unmatched junction bases numbered 3, after V lost 11 bases and J lost 7 bases. CDR3 nucleotide sequence: TGTGCCCTCGACAGGGGGAACACCATATATTTT. As protein: CALDRGNTIYF. The full variable domain, its missing parts supplied by reference TRBV7-9 and TRBJ1-3, is DTGVSQNPRHKITKRGQNVTFRCDPISEHNRLYWYRQTLGQGPEFLTYFQNEAQLEKSRLLSDRFSAERPKGSFSTLEIQRTEQGDSAMYLCALDRGNTIYFGEGSWLTVV.

This clone was counted only a few times. V is TRBV19 and J is TRBJ1-2; D not certain. Germline V gives CDR1 LNHDA, CDR2 SQIVND (reference sequence). The CDR3 covers 15 residues. V was cut by 1 base and J by 5 bases, with 14 bases left in between. CDR3 protein: CASSIVGRLTYGYTF. CDR3 in DNA: TGTGCCAGTAGTATAGTGGGCAGGTTGACGTATGGCTACACCTTC.

The chain is built from TRBV29-1 and TRBJ1-1, with TRBD1 matching over 8 bases. This CDR3 region has 14 residues. The V segment lost 5 bases and the J segment 0 bases; nucleotides outside the gene matches: 5. Germline V CDR1 and CDR2: SQVTM, ANQGSEA. The CDR3 loop is CSVQLTGVNTEAFF. The CDR3 region has the DNA TGCAGCGTTCAACTGACAGGGGTGAACACTGAAGCTTTCTTT. The complete variable domain, with remaining parts taken from reference TRBV29-1 and TRBJ1-1, reads SAVISQKPSRDICQRGTSLTIQCQVDSQVTMMFWYRQQPGQSLTLIATANQGSEATYESGFVIDKFPISRPNLTFSTLTVSNMSPEDSSIYLCSVQLTGVNTEAFFGQGTRLTVV.

The rearrangement joins TRBV7-2 to TRBJ2-3; 10 bases line up with TRBD2. The CDR3 is 15 residues long. Germline V lookup: CDR1 SGHTA, CDR2 FQGNSA. V lost 2 bases to trimming and J lost 12 bases; unmatched junction nucleotides: 11. In DNA form, the CDR3 reads TGTGCCAGCAGCTTATTTGGGCTAGCGGGGGAAGAACAGTATTTT. Translation gives CASSLFGLAGEEQYF.

V gene TRBV5-1 combines with J gene TRBJ2-1; a weak D match, TRBD1 (5 bases). This CDR3 spans 16 amino acids. V shed 1 base and J shed 4 bases, with 15 bases lying between them. Germline lookup yields CDR1 SGHRS and CDR2 YFSETQ. The CDR3 sequence: CASSLSVGRAYNEQFF. The CDR3 DNA follows: TGCGCCAGCAGCTTGTCTGTCGGCAGGGCATACAATGAGCAGTTCTTC.

V usage is TRBV6-5 and J usage is TRBJ1-1; 7 nucleotides match TRBD1. V was clipped by 7 bases and J by 3 bases; unmatched bases: 2. This CDR3 is built from 12 residues. Germline V CDR1 and CDR2: MNHEY, SVGAGI. The CDR3 DNA reads TGTGCCAGCACCCAGGGGGACACTGAAGCTTTCTTT. It is translated as CASTQGDTEAFF.

The count of this clone is one. The CDR3: CASSSRGTEAFF. The CDR3 nucleotides are TGTGCCAGCAGCTCGAGGGGGACTGAAGCTTTCTTT. The chain has TRBV6-2 or TRBV6-3 and TRBJ1-1, with TRBD1 as a possible D gene (6 bases). The CDR3 totals 12 residues. Germline V gives CDR1 MNHEY, CDR2 SVGEGT. Trimming took off 6 bases at V and 5 bases at J, with 10 bases between the two ends.